The subject of this entry is one T cell receptor beta chain. Per the authors' pipeline: Amplification from reference gene primers served as the basis for estimated nucleated cell counts. Profiled with immunoSEQ multiplex PCR; TCRdb holds only in-frame clones, not every one. The V and J calls and clone size are taken from that table; D and trimming were inferred from the DNA. The repertoire has about 190,000 clones, around 79% of them found once; the top ten carry 12%. This sample stems from a study of blood T cell repertoires in COVID-19. At the level of the study: The origin of the acute and convalescent COVID-19 samples was the United States, Italy and Spain. PBMCs, B-cell-depleted T cells, or T cells provided the cDNA or gDNA that made up the material.

The sample comprised peripheral blood. The source of this sequence is a woman in her forties or fifties with acute or convalescent COVID-19.

CDR3 nucleotide sequence: TGTGCCAGCAGTGAATATACAGCAAATCAGCCCCAGCATTTT. Encoded protein: CASSEYTANQPQHF. This chain links TRBV25-1 with TRBJ1-5; D remains ambiguous. V was cut by 0 bases and J by 4 bases, with 7 bases left in between. From germline, CDR1 is MGHDK and CDR2 SYGVNS. This CDR3 region has 14 residues.